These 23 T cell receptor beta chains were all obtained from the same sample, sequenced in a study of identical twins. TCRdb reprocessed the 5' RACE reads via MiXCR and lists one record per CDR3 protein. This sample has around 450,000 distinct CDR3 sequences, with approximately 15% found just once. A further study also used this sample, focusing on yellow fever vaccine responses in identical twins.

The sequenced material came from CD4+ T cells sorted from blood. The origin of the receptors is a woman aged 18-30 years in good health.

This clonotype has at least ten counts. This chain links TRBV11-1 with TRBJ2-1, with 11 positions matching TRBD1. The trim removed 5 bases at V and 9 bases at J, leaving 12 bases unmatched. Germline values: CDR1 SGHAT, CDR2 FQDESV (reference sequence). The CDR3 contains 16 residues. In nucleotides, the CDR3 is TGTGCCAGCAGCCCATCCGGGACAGGGGGAATCGGTGAGCAGTTCTTC. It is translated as CASSPSGTGGIGEQFF.

CDR3 nucleotides: TGTGCCAGCAGCCAAGTGGGGGTAGGCGAGCAGTACTTC. Amino acid sequence: CASSQVGVGEQYF. J is TRBJ2-7 and V is TRBV3-1; TRBD1 or TRBD2 may be the D gene (5 bases each). CDR1 LGHDT and CDR2 YNNKEL come from the germline V gene (reference sequence). Trimming left V 1 base short and J 6 bases short, with 10 bases between. The CDR3 has 13 amino acids.

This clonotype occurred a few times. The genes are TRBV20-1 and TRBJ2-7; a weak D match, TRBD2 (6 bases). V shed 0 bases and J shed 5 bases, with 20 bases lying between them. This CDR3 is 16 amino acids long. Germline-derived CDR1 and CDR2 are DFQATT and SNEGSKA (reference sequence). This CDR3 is CSARDLAGREFHEQYF. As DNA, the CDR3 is TGCAGTGCTAGAGATCTTGCCGGACGGGAGTTCCACGAGCAGTACTTC.

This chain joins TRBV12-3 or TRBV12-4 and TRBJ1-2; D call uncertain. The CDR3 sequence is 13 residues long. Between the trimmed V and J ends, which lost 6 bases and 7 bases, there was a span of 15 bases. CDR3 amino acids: CASSPRANGGYTF. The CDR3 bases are TGTGCCAGCAGCCCACGGGCGAACGGTGGCTACACCTTC.

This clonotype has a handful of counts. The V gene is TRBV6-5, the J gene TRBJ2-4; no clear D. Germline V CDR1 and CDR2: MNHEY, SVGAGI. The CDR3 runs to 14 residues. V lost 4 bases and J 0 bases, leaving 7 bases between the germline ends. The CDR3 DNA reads TGTGCCAGCAGTTTGACGGTAGCCAAAAACATTCAGTACTTC. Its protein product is CASSLTVAKNIQYF.

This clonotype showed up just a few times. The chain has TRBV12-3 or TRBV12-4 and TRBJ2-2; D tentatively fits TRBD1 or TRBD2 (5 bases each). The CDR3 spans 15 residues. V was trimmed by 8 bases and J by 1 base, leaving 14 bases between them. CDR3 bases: TGTGCCAGCGCGACGGGGCAGAGGAACACCGGGGAGCTGTTTTTT. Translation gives CASATGQRNTGELFF.

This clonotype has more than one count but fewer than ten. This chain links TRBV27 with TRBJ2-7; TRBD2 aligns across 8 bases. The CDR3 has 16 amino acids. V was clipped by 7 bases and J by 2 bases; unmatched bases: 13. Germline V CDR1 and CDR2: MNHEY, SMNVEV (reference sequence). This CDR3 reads CASNLRGTSKTYEQYF. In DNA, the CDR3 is TGTGCCAGCAACCTCCGCGGGACTAGTAAAACCTACGAGCAGTACTTC.

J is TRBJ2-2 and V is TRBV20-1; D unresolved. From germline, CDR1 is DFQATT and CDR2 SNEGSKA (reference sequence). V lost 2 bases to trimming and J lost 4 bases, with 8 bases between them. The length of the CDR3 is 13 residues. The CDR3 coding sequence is TGCAGTGCTAGACTAGGCGGCACCGGGGAGCTGTTTTTT. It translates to CSARLGGTGELFF.

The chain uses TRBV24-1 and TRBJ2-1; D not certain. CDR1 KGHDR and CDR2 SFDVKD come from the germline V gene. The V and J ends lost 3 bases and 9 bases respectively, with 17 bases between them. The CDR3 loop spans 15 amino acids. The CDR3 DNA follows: TGTGCCACCAGTGATCCGGGCCGCAAGGGCGTTGAGCAGTTCTTC. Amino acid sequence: CATSDPGRKGVEQFF.

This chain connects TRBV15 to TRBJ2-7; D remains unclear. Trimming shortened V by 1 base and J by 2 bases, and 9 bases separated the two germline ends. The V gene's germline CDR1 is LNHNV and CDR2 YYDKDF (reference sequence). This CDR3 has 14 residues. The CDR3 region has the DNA TGTGCCACCAGCAGAGTTGGGCTTCCCTACGAGCAGTACTTC. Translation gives CATSRVGLPYEQYF.

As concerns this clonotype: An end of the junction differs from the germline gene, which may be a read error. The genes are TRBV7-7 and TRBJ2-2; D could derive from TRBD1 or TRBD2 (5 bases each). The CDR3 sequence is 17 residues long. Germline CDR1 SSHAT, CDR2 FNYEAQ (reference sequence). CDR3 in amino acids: CASSAYSGHQFAGELFF. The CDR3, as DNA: TGTGCTAGCAGCGCCTACTCGGGGCATCAGTTCGCCGGGGAGCTGTTTTTT.

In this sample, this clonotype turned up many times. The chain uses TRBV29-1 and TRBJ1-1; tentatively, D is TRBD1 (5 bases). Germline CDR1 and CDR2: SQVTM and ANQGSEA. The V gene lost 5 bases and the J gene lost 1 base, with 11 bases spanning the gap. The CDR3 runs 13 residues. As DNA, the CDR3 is TGCAGCGTTCGGGACCAACCGAACACTGAAGCTTTCTTT. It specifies CSVRDQPNTEAFF.

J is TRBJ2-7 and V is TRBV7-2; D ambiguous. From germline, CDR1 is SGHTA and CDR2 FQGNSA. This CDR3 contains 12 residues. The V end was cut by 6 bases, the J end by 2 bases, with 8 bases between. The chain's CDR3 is CASSINTYEQYF. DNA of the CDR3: TGTGCCAGCAGTATAAATACCTACGAGCAGTACTTC.

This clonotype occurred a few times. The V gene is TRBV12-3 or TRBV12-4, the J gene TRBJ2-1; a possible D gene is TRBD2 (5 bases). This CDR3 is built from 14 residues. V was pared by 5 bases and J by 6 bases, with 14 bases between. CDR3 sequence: CASSLGRGTNEQFF. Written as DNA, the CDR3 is TGTGCCAGCAGTCTAGGACGGGGAACCAATGAGCAGTTCTTC.

The DNA for the CDR3 is TGTGCCAGCAGTTCCTCGGGACGGGACTACGAGCAGTACTTC. Translating it yields CASSSSGRDYEQYF. The rearrangement uses TRBV12-3 or TRBV12-4 and TRBJ2-7; possibly TRBD1 or TRBD2 for D (5 bases each). This CDR3 spans 14 amino acids. V was clipped by 4 bases and J by 3 bases, with 13 bases between them.

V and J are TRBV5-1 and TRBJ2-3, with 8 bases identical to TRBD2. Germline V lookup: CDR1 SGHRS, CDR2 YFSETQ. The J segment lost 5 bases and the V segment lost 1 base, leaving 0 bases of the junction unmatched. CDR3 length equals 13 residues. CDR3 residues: CASSLTSGDTQYF. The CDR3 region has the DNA TGCGCCAGCAGCTTGACTAGCGGAGATACGCAGTATTTT.

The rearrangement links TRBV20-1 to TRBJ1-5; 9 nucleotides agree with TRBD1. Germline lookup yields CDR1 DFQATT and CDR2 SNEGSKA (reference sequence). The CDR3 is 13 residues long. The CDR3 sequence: CSGGTGSGTPQHF. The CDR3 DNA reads TGCAGCGGGGGGACAGGGTCAGGAACGCCCCAGCATTTT.

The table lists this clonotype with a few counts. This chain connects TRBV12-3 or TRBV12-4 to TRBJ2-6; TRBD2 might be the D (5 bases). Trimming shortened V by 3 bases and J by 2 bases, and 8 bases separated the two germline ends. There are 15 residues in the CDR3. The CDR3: CASSFRGAGANVLTF. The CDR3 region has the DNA TGTGCCAGCAGTTTTCGGGGAGCTGGGGCCAACGTCCTGACTTTC.

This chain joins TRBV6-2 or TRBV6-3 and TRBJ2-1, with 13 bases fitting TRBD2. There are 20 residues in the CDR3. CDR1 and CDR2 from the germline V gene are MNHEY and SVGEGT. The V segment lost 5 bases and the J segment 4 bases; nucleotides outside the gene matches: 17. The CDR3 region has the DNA TGTGCCAGCAGTCCGATGCCCCCCGGGACTAGCGGGAACCCATACAATGAGCAGTTCTTC. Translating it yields CASSPMPPGTSGNPYNEQFF.

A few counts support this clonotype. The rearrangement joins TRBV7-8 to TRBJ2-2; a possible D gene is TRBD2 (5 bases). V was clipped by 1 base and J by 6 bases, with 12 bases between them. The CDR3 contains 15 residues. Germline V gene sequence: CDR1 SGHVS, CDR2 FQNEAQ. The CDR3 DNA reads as TGTGCCAGCAGCTTAGGAGGGCCCCCCGCCGGGGAGCTGTTTTTT. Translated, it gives CASSLGGPPAGELFF.

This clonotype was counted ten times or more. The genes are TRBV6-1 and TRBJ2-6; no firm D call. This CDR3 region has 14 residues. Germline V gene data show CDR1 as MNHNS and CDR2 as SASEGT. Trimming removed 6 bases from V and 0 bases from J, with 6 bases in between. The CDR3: CASRRNSGANVLTF. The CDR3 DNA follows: TGTGCCAGCAGACGCAACTCTGGGGCCAACGTCCTGACTTTC.

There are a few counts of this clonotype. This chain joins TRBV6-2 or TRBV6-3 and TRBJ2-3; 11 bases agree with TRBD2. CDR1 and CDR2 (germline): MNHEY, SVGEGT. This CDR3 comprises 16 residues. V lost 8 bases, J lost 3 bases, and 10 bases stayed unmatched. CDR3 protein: CASLQLAGVGTDTQYF. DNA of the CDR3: TGTGCCAGCCTACAACTAGCGGGAGTCGGTACAGATACGCAGTATTTT.

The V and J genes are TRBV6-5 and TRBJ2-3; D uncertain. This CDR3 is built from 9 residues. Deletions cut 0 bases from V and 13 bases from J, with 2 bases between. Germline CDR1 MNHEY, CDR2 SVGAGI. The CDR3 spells CASSYSEYF. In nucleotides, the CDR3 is TGTGCCAGCAGTTACTCGGAGTATTTT.